This record concerns one T cell receptor beta chain sequence. The antigen is unknown. Recent acute infections and vaccinations were absent in the healthy HIV-negative adult donors. Among the donors, all were Caucasian adults who lived in Nashville, Tennessee. This entry belongs to a study of shared clonotypes between healthy human individuals. Study-wide results and caveats: Naive CD4 clonotypes were shared across a few donors at roughly 5%.

Original methodology: Junction-only immunoSEQ sequences carried no quality scores, so filtering differed. TCRdb's copy holds only in-frame clones and misses some; the assay was immunoSEQ multiplex PCR. V, J and clone size derive from that table, while D and trimming were established from the DNA sequence. In the table there are some 1 million clones, about 77% of which are singletons. Germline V gene sequence: CDR1 MGHDK, CDR2 SYGVNS. CDR3 length equals 16 residues. Germline trimming cut 3 bases from V and 0 bases from J; bases unmatched to any gene: 4. The sample comprised memory CD4+ T cells sorted from blood. Documented subset: CD45RA-negative fraction. The receptor comes from a man aged 18 to 35 in good health. The chain carries TRBV25-1 and TRBJ2-1; 8 bases map to TRBD2. The CDR3 nucleotides read TGTGCCAGCAGTGACGAGCGGGGGATCTCCTACAATGAGCAGTTCTTC. Translated: CASSDERGISYNEQFF.